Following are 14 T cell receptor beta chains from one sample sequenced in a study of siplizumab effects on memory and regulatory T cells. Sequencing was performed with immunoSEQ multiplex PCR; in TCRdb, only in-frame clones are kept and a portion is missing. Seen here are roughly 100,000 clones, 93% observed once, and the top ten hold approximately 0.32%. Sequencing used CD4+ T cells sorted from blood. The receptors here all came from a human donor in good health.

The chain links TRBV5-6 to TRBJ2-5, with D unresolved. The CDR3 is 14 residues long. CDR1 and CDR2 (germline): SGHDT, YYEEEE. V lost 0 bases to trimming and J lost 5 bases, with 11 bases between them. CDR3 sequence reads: CASSLAFRWETQYF. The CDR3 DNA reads TGTGCCAGCAGCTTGGCCTTTCGATGGGAGACCCAGTACTTC. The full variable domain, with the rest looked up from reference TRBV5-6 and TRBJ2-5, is DAGVTQSPTHLIKTRGQQVTLRCSPKSGHDTVSWYQQALGQGPQFIFQYYEEEERQRGNFPDRFSGHQFPNYSSELNVNALLLGDSALYLCASSLAFRWETQYFGPGTRLLVL.

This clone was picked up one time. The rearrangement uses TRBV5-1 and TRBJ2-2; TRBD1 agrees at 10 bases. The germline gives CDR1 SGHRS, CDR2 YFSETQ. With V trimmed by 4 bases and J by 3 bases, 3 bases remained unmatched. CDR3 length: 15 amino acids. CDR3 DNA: TGCGCCAGCAGCGGGACAGGGGCGGACACCGGGGAGCTGTTTTTT. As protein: CASSGTGADTGELFF.

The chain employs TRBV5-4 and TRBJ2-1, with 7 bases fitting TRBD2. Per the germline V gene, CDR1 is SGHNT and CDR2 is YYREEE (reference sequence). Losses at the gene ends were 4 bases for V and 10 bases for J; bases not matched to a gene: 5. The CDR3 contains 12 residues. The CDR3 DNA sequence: TGTGCCAGCAGCACGGGGGGTAGGGAGCAGTTCTTC. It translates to CASSTGGREQFF.

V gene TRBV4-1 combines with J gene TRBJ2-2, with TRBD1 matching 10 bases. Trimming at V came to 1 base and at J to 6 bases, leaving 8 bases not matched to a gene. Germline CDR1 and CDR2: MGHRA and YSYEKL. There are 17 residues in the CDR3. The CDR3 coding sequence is TGCGCCAGCAGCCAAGCCCGGGACAGGGGTTCGGCCGGGGAGCTGTTTTTT. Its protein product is CASSQARDRGSAGELFF.

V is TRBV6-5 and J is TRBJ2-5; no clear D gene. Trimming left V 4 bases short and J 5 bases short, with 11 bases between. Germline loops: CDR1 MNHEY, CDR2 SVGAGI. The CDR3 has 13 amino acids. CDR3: CASSLGSRETQYF. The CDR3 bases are TGTGCCAGCAGTTTGGGGTCTCGGGAGACCCAGTACTTC.

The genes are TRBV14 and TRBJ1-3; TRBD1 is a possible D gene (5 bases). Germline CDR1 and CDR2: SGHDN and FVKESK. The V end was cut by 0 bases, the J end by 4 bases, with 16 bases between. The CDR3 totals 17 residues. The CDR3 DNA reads TGTGCCAGCAGCCAAGATCGGGATCCTGGGGCCGGAAACACCATATATTTT. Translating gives CASSQDRDPGAGNTIYF.

The CDR3 DNA reads TGTGCCTGGAGTGTTGGACAGGGCTGGTATAATTCACCCCTCCACTTT. Translating it yields CAWSVGQGWYNSPLHF. The chain has TRBV30 and TRBJ1-6; 8 positions agree with TRBD1. The germline V gene has CDR1 GTSNPN and CDR2 SVGIG (reference sequence). The trim removed 0 bases at V and 4 bases at J, leaving 5 bases unmatched. The CDR3 runs 16 residues.

In DNA form, the CDR3 reads TGTGCCAGCAGCTTAGGGTTTACCCTTGGGGACACTGAAGCTTTCTTT. It encodes CASSLGFTLGDTEAFF. V usage is TRBV7-2 and J usage is TRBJ1-1; no clear D gene. V gave up 1 base and J gave up 3 bases, with 15 bases separating them. The CDR3 runs 16 residues. In germline, CDR1 is SGHTA, CDR2 FQGNSA.

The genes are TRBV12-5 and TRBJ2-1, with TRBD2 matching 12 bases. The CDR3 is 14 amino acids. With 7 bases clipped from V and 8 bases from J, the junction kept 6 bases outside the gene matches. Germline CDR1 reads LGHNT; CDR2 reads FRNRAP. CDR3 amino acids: CASVQTSGSYEQFF. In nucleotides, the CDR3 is TGTGCTAGTGTCCAGACTAGCGGGAGCTATGAGCAGTTCTTC.

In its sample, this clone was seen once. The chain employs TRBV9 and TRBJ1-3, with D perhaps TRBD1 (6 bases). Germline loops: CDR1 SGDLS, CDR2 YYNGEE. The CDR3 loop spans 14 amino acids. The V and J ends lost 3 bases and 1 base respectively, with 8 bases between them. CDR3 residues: CASSAGQSGNTIYF. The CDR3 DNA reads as TGTGCCAGCAGCGCAGGACAGTCTGGAAACACCATATATTTT.

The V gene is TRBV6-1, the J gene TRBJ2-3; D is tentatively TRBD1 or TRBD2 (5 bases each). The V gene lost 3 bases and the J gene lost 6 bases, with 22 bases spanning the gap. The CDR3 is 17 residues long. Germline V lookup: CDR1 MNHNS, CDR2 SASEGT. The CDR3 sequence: CASSENSRDPFGDTQYF. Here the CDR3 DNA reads TGTGCCAGCAGTGAGAACTCCCGGGACCCCTTCGGGGATACGCAGTATTTT.

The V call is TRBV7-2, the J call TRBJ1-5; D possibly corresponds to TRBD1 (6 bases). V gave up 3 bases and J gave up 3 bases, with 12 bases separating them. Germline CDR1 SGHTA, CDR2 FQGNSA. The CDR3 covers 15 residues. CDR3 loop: CASSFSRDNNQPQHF. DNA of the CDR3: TGTGCCAGCAGCTTCTCCCGGGACAACAATCAGCCCCAGCATTTT.

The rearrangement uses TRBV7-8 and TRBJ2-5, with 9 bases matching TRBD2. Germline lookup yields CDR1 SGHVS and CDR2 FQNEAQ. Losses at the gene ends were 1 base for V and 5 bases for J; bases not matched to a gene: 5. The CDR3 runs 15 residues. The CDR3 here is CASSLGGGAGETQYF. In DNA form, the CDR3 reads TGTGCCAGCAGCTTAGGCGGGGGGGCCGGGGAGACCCAGTACTTC.

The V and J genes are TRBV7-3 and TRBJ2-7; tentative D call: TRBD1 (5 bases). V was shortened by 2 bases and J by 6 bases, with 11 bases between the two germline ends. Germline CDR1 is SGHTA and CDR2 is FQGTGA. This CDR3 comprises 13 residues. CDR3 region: CASSLESQGEQYF. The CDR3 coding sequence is TGTGCCAGCAGCTTAGAGTCCCAGGGCGAGCAGTACTTC.